The sequence of this T cell receptor (beta chain) was determined in a study of T cell changes during pregnancy in multiple sclerosis. Germline V gene sequence: CDR1 SGDLS, CDR2 YYNGEE. Losses at the gene ends were 7 bases for V and 9 bases for J; bases not matched to a gene: 2. This CDR3 is 10 amino acids long. TCRdb's copy holds only in-frame clones and misses some; the assay was immunoSEQ multiplex PCR. The repertoire holds about 85,000 clones, about 89% seen once, with 2.5% in the top ten. This chain connects TRBV9 to TRBJ2-3; 7 nucleotides agree with TRBD2. The receptor's source is a female donor with multiple sclerosis, enrolled in a pregnancy study. The material sequenced was peripheral blood, taken in the first trimester of pregnancy. CDR3 sequence: CASPGGTQYF. The DNA of the CDR3 is TGTGCCAGCCCGGGAGGCACGCAGTATTTT. The full variable domain, completed using reference TRBV9 and TRBJ2-3, is DSGVTQTPKHLITATGQRVTLRCSPRSGDLSVYWYQQSLDQGLQFLIQYYNGEERAKGNILERFSAQQFPDLHSELNLSSLELGDSALYFCASPGGTQYFGPGTRLTVL.